The 19 T cell receptor beta chains listed next were all sequenced from one sample in a study of T cell repertoires in cytomegalovirus infection. TCRdb passed the reads through MiXCR, listing each CDR3 protein once. The sample shows 150,000 to 200,000 distinct CDR3 sequences, roughly an eighth of them seen only once. The specimen sequenced was PBMCs. The receptors derive from a human donor in good health (CMV status not recorded). Some clones in this sample may be carry-over from other donors' samples.

This clonotype was counted only a few times. V and J are TRBV10-3 and TRBJ2-3, with TRBD2 matching 9 bases. The CDR3 is made up of 15 amino acids. Germline loops: CDR1 ENHRY, CDR2 SYGVKD. V lost 4 bases, J lost 2 bases, and 4 bases stayed unmatched. CDR3 sequence: CAISGLAGPTDTQYF. CDR3 sequence (DNA): TGTGCCATCAGTGGCCTAGCGGGACCCACAGATACGCAGTATTTT.

The rearrangement links TRBV6-2 or TRBV6-3 to TRBJ2-1; either TRBD1 or TRBD2 may fit D (5 bases each). This CDR3 has 13 amino acids. The V gene lost 5 bases and the J gene lost 4 bases, with 9 bases spanning the gap. Per the germline V gene, CDR1 is MNHEY and CDR2 is SVGEGT. The CDR3 DNA sequence: TGTGCCAGCAGTGGGACCCTATACAATGAGCAGTTCTTC. Protein: CASSGTLYNEQFF.

The chain employs TRBV6-2 or TRBV6-3 and TRBJ1-5; no firm D call. Deletions cut 5 bases from V and 10 bases from J, with 18 bases between. The CDR3 spans 14 residues. Germline V gives CDR1 MNHEY, CDR2 SVGEGT. The CDR3 nucleotides read TGTGCCAGCAGTACCCCCGAGGGCTTCCGCCCCCAGCATTTT. This sequence encodes CASSTPEGFRPQHF.

This clonotype was counted many times. The chain is built from TRBV19 and TRBJ1-4; the D gene is possibly TRBD1 (5 bases). Germline V gives CDR1 LNHDA, CDR2 SQIVND (reference sequence). Trimming stripped 8 bases from V and 0 bases from J, with 13 bases between. The CDR3 has 15 amino acids. This CDR3 is CASCTGTSTNEKLFF. CDR3 nucleotides: TGTGCCAGTTGTACAGGAACATCAACTAATGAAAAACTGTTTTTT.

This clonotype was counted only a few times. The chain employs TRBV6-6 and TRBJ2-1, with 9 nucleotides matching TRBD2. V lost 2 bases and J lost 5; bases outside the gene matches: 7. Germline loops: CDR1 MNHNY, CDR2 SVGAGI (reference sequence). This CDR3 has 16 amino acids. The CDR3 here is CASSYPTSGLDNEQFF. The CDR3 DNA reads as TGTGCCAGCAGTTACCCGACTAGCGGACTAGACAATGAGCAGTTCTTC.

This clonotype was counted at least ten times. V usage is TRBV7-3 and J usage is TRBJ2-6, with D possibly being TRBD1 or TRBD2 (5 bases each). Germline V gene sequence: CDR1 SGHTA, CDR2 FQGTGA. V lost 5 bases and J 3 bases, leaving 14 bases between the germline ends. The CDR3 consists of 16 residues. CDR3: CASSTPQGDGANVLTF. The DNA for the CDR3 is TGTGCCAGCAGCACCCCCCAGGGAGATGGGGCCAACGTCCTGACTTTC.

This clonotype occurred many times. The gene calls are TRBV6-6 and TRBJ2-5; 10 bases are shared with TRBD2. Germline CDR1 reads MNHNY; CDR2 reads SVGAGI (reference sequence). With V trimmed by 5 bases and J by 5 bases, 11 bases remained unmatched. The CDR3 is 16 residues long. CDR3 bases: TGTGCCAGCAGTACCCGGGGGACTAGCGTCAGTGAGACCCAGTACTTC. This translates into CASSTRGTSVSETQYF.

The chain has TRBV10-3 and TRBJ2-1; TRBD1 matches at 10 bases. This CDR3 comprises 13 residues. Germline V gene lookup returns CDR1 ENHRY and CDR2 SYGVKD. The V and J ends lost 10 bases and 9 bases, in that order; junction bases with no gene match: 9. The CDR3 bases are TGTGCCACCCTATTGGACAGGGGGAGTGAGCAGTTCTTC. It specifies CATLLDRGSEQFF.

To note about this clonotype: It may be a read error: a sequence one base away is much more abundant. The chain links TRBV12-3 or TRBV12-4 to TRBJ2-7, with D possibly TRBD1 on 7 matching bases. There are 14 residues in the CDR3. The germline V and J ends were trimmed by 5 bases and 5 bases, with 16 bases remaining between them. In DNA form, the CDR3 reads TGTGCCAGCAGTCTTGCAGGGGGGAGGAACGAGCAGTACTTC. Its translation: CASSLAGGRNEQYF.

This clonotype has at least ten counts. The chain carries TRBV7-9 and TRBJ1-2; D not certain. The CDR3 runs 15 residues. The germline V gene encodes CDR1 SEHNR and CDR2 FQNEAQ (reference sequence). The germline V and J ends were trimmed by 2 bases and 4 bases, with 14 bases remaining between them. This chain's CDR3 is CASSLSGELSYGYTF. For the CDR3, the DNA is TGTGCCAGCAGCTTATCGGGAGAACTTAGCTATGGCTACACCTTC.

This clonotype was counted many times. The chain is built from TRBV7-2 and TRBJ1-3; D remains ambiguous. Trimming removed 5 bases from V and 4 bases from J, with 9 bases in between. Germline lookup yields CDR1 SGHTA and CDR2 FQGNSA. The CDR3 loop spans 13 amino acids. CDR3 DNA: TGTGCCAGCAGCCGCTCGCCGGGAAACACCATATATTTT. Protein product: CASSRSPGNTIYF. Filled out from reference TRBV7-2 and TRBJ1-3, the complete variable domain reads GAGVSQSPSNKVTEKGKDVELRCDPISGHTALYWYRQSLGQGLEFLIYFQGNSAPDKSGLPSDRFSAERTGGSVSTLTIQRTQQEDSAVYLCASSRSPGNTIYFGEGSWLTVV.

This chain joins TRBV4-2 and TRBJ1-1, with unresolved D. The V and J ends lost 0 bases and 0 bases respectively, with 5 bases between them. Germline V gene sequence: CDR1 LGHNA, CDR2 YNFKEQ. The CDR3 runs 14 residues. The CDR3, as DNA: TGTGCCAGCAGCCAAGAAACCTTGAACACTGAAGCTTTCTTT. Translating gives CASSQETLNTEAFF.

The sample holds many counts of this clonotype. This chain connects TRBV28 to TRBJ2-7, with D perhaps TRBD2 (6 bases). Trimming took 7 bases from V and 2 from J, leaving 21 bases between them. Germline loops: CDR1 MDHEN, CDR2 SYDVKM. The length of the CDR3 is 16 residues. CDR3 in DNA: TGTGCCAGCACCCCGGCGGGGACTCGCTCACCCTACGAGCAGTACTTC. Amino acid sequence: CASTPAGTRSPYEQYF.

The chain recombines TRBV15 with TRBJ1-1; tentatively, D is TRBD1 (5 bases). The V end lost 3 bases, the J end lost 4 bases, and 15 bases lay between the germline ends. This CDR3 is built from 15 residues. Germline CDR1 is LNHNV and CDR2 is YYDKDF (reference sequence). CDR3 DNA: TGTGCCACCAGCAGCATTCTCTGGGGGTCCACTGAAGCTTTCTTT. Translated: CATSSILWGSTEAFF.

This clonotype occurred many times. The chain employs TRBV28 and TRBJ2-4, with D perhaps TRBD1 (6 bases). Between the trimmed V and J ends, which lost 5 bases and 2 bases, there was a span of 13 bases. This CDR3 is built from 15 residues. CDR1 and CDR2 (germline): MDHEN, SYDVKM. The CDR3 here is CASSDSDRTKNIQYF. The CDR3, as DNA: TGTGCCAGCAGTGACTCAGACAGGACCAAAAACATTCAGTACTTC.

The rearrangement links TRBV4-1 to TRBJ2-1; TRBD1 agrees at 9 bases. The trim removed 4 bases at V and 4 bases at J, leaving 5 bases unmatched. CDR1 and CDR2 from the germline V gene are MGHRA and YSYEKL. The CDR3 sequence is 15 residues long. CDR3 loop: CASSPDRGGYNEQFF. In DNA form, the CDR3 reads TGCGCCAGCAGCCCGGACAGGGGCGGATACAATGAGCAGTTCTTC.

The chain recombines TRBV6-2 or TRBV6-3 with TRBJ2-4, with D perhaps matching TRBD2 (5 bases). The ends were cut back, 6 bases at V and 5 bases at J, with 17 bases in the middle. Germline V lookup: CDR1 MNHEY, CDR2 SVGEGT. This CDR3 has 15 residues. The CDR3 loop reads CASRPGGQEENIQYF. The CDR3 DNA sequence: TGTGCCAGCAGACCCGGTGGTCAGGAGGAAAACATTCAGTACTTC.

With respect to this clonotype: A much larger clone lies one base from this, so it may be a read error. V is TRBV12-3 or TRBV12-4 and J is TRBJ1-6; the D is unclear. The CDR3 loop spans 13 amino acids. V was pared by 8 bases and J by 7 bases, with 12 bases between. The CDR3, as DNA: TGTGCCAGCTCAGAGAATTTGAATTCACCCCTCCACTTT. Translated: CASSENLNSPLHF.

This clonotype showed up many times. The CDR3 here is CASSSLGPAVEQYF. The CDR3 nucleotides are TGTGCCAGCAGTTCCCTCGGACCGGCCGTCGAGCAGTACTTC. The chain has TRBV27 and TRBJ2-7, with no clear D. The CDR3 contains 14 residues. Between the trimmed V and J ends, which lost 4 bases and 6 bases, there was a span of 16 bases. The germline V gene has CDR1 MNHEY and CDR2 SMNVEV (reference sequence).